This T cell receptor (beta chain) was observed in a study of blood T cells in healthy people across ages (dated by TCRdb to 2013 to 2016). For the wider study: In model experiments, template switching captured about one uniquely barcoded TCR beta cDNA molecule for every two T cells. Two additional independent replicas of 1 million unique cDNA reads from the same blood draw were analyzed for two donors (one aged 18 to 29 and one aged 80 or older). To avoid experimental bias, donors of different ages were distributed randomly across sequencing lanes. The study measured age-related changes in TCR beta repertoire diversity using deep sequencing normalized with unique cDNA molecular identifiers. The donors were divided into four age groups: young (average approximately 17 years), middle-aged (almost 40), aged (roughly 60) and long-lived (about 90).

From its cysteine to its phenylalanine, the CDR3 spans 18 amino acids. The sequence is cut down to CDR3 DNA, 54 bases in frame from base 1. Trimmed from V: 7 bases; trimmed from J: 7 bases; junction bases lacking a gene match: 21. Of note for this clonotype: No cognate antigen has been identified for it. Qualities for individual bases were not recorded, and no much larger clone is one base off.

Libraries were built with 5' RACE. Sequencing took place on an Illumina HiSeq 2500. A second PCR of about 7 to 12 cycles was performed with a sample-barcoded 5' primer and a J-beta primer mix. Each TCR beta cDNA molecule received a unique molecular identifier from a template-switch 5' adaptor carrying 12 random nucleotides. Each sample yielded at least 3 million CDR3-containing paired-end reads. First-strand cDNA synthesis was performed from all RNA using the Mint cDNA synthesis kit, with priming by a TRBC-specific oligonucleotide. All cDNA was treated with uracil-DNA glycosylase and then went through a first 18-cycle PCR with the universal primers M1SS and BC2_uni_R. In the paper's pipeline: Normalization of each sample was performed by random selection of 1 million high-quality reads, each carrying a distinct molecular identifier. Reads sharing molecular identifiers were discarded rather than binned into consensus sequences. MiTCR, set to a Q25 quality threshold and the strictest error-elimination algorithm, was used for CDR3 identification, clonotype clustering and error correction. Lower-bound total TCR beta diversity was estimated with a nonparametric unseen species model using Euler transformation. TCRdb trimmed public reads at Q25 via fastp, called clones via MiXCR and kept in-frame beta chains. Entries are consolidated by CDR3 protein sequence, retaining the most common genes and DNA. The V and J calls were determined by TCRdb, not by the authors. A total of about 1.4 million distinct CDR3 sequences appear in this sample, approximately 59% of them only once. Approximately 7% of the sample rests with the top ten.

General study outcomes and caveats: Total diversity estimates from one million sequenced T cells were considered lower bounds and underestimates. Compared with the aged group, more naive CD4+ T cells, fewer expanded clones and increased TCR diversity were shown by the long-lived group, suggesting age selection. Because profiling used bulk unsorted PBMCs, naive and antigen-experienced compartments could not be compared conclusively. Observed TCR beta diversity per million T cells fell roughly linearly with age, and a significant reduction was already apparent by age about 43. Donor CMV infection status was unknown, potentially confounding age-related changes in expanded clonotypes. The percentage of naive T cells measured by flow cytometry correlated strongly with observed TCR beta diversity.

Donors were 30 to 45 systemically healthy Caucasian individuals from Russia aged roughly 6 to 90 years. Each donor gave ten milliliters of peripheral blood, drawn into EDTA-treated Vacutainer tubes. Ficoll-Paque density-gradient centrifugation was used to isolate PBMCs, with at least 6.5 million per sample. Total RNA, at least 6 micrograms per sample, was extracted from PBMCs with Trizol reagent. For every donor, an aliquot of PBMCs went through flow cytometry to measure the percentages of naive CD45RAhigh/CD27high T cells. This sequence originates from a man aged 18 to 30 in good health. The rearrangement joined TRBV12-3 or TRBV12-4 to TRBJ2-7, with 11 bases matching TRBD2. Material: blood. The bases read TGTGCCAGCACCACACTTCGAATACTAGCGGGAGAAGTCAATGAGCAGTACTTC. Translated, it gives CASTTLRILAGEVNEQYF.